These 19 T cell receptor beta chains share one sample of origin, sequenced in a study of T cell repertoires in cytomegalovirus infection. TCRdb reprocessed the reads with MiXCR, giving one entry per CDR3 protein. The sample lists 250,000 to 350,000 distinct CDR3 sequences; over 20% were seen once. The material sequenced was PBMCs. These receptors came from a human donor in good health (CMV status not recorded). Some clones in this sample may be carry-over from other donors' samples.

This clonotype was detected a few times. This chain uses TRBV7-8 with TRBJ2-1, with TRBD2 matching 8 bases. The ends lost 2 bases at V and 7 bases at J; junction bases unmatched: 13. From germline, CDR1 is SGHVS and CDR2 FQNEAQ. There are 17 residues in the CDR3. CDR3 DNA sequence: TGTGCCAGCAGCTTAAAGTCCCTAGCGGGCCATGGGAATGAGCAGTTCTTC. It translates to CASSLKSLAGHGNEQFF. Filled out from reference TRBV7-8 and TRBJ2-1, the complete variable domain reads GAGVSQSPRYKVAKRGQDVALRCDPISGHVSLFWYQQALGQGPEFLTYFQNEAQLDKSGLPSDRFFAERPEGSVSTLKIQRTQQEDSAVYLCASSLKSLAGHGNEQFFGPGTRLTVL.

This clonotype was counted at least ten times. The gene calls are TRBV7-2 and TRBJ1-6; unclear D gene. The ends were cut back, 2 bases at V and 4 bases at J, with 12 bases in the middle. Germline-derived CDR1 and CDR2 are SGHTA and FQGNSA. CDR3 length: 16 amino acids. CDR3 loop: CASSLQIARYNSPLHF. CDR3 DNA: TGTGCCAGCAGCTTACAGATTGCCCGATATAATTCACCCCTCCACTTT.

As concerns this clonotype: One end of the junction fails to match germline, which may point to a read error. The V gene is TRBV28, the J gene TRBJ1-2, with D maybe TRBD1 (6 bases). Germline V gene sequence: CDR1 MDHEN, CDR2 SYDVKM. The CDR3 consists of 13 residues. CDR3 coding DNA: TGTGCCAGCAAGACGGACAGCAACTATGGCTACATCTTC. Translated: CASKTDSNYGYIF.

The rearrangement uses TRBV7-3 and TRBJ2-5; 10 nucleotides match TRBD2. The germline CDR1 and CDR2 sequences are SGHTA and FQGTGA. This CDR3 is built from 15 residues. The V segment lost 7 bases and the J segment 3 bases; nucleotides outside the gene matches: 8. The chain's CDR3 is CASTKRGGLEETQYF. The CDR3 DNA reads TGTGCCAGCACCAAGCGGGGGGGCCTTGAAGAGACCCAGTACTTC.

This clonotype has a handful of counts. This rearrangement joins TRBV19 to TRBJ2-1, with TRBD2 matching over 11 bases. The CDR3 totals 16 residues. The V gene end was trimmed by 4 bases and the J gene end by 8 bases; junction bases not matched to a gene: 10. Germline CDR1 is LNHDA and CDR2 is SQIVND (reference sequence). The CDR3 protein is CASSTVAGGPWDEQFF. The CDR3 DNA reads TGTGCCAGTAGTACCGTAGCGGGAGGGCCTTGGGATGAGCAGTTCTTC.

The chain links TRBV5-1 to TRBJ2-2; 7 positions agree with TRBD1. Looked up from germline, CDR1 is SGHRS and CDR2 is YFSETQ. V lost 5 bases to trimming and J lost 4 bases; unmatched junction nucleotides: 8. The CDR3 loop spans 15 amino acids. The chain's CDR3 is CASSSRQGSTGELFF. CDR3 DNA sequence: TGCGCCAGCAGTTCCCGACAGGGTTCCACCGGGGAGCTGTTTTTT. Complete variable domain (other parts from reference TRBV5-1 and TRBJ2-2): KAGVTQTPRYLIKTRGQQVTLSCSPISGHRSVSWYQQTPGQGLQFLFEYFSETQRNKGNFPGRFSGRQFSNSRSEMNVSTLELGDSALYLCASSSRQGSTGELFFGEGSRLTVL.

In this sample, this clonotype turned up a few times. The chain combines TRBV15 with TRBJ2-2; weak D call: TRBD2 (5 bases). The CDR3 is 15 amino acids. Deletions cut 4 bases from V and 5 bases from J, with 14 bases between. Germline V CDR1 and CDR2: LNHNV, YYDKDF (reference sequence). CDR3 sequence: CATSKTRTRTGELFF. CDR3 nucleotides: TGTGCCACCAGCAAAACTAGGACGAGGACCGGGGAGCTGTTTTTT.

This chain links TRBV28 with TRBJ1-1; maybe TRBD1 (6 bases). Germline CDR1 reads MDHEN; CDR2 reads SYDVKM. V was clipped by 7 bases and J by 4 bases, with 10 bases between them. The CDR3 is 12 residues long. CDR3 residues: CASTLQGTEAFF. The CDR3 DNA follows: TGTGCCAGCACCCTACAGGGCACTGAAGCTTTCTTT.

This clonotype has a handful of counts. This chain uses TRBV28 with TRBJ1-1; no definite D call. Per the germline V gene, CDR1 is MDHEN and CDR2 is SYDVKM. The CDR3 runs to 14 residues. V lost 6 bases and J 6 bases, leaving 17 bases between the germline ends. Here the CDR3 reads CASSLLGSNAEAFF. The DNA of the CDR3 is TGTGCCAGCAGCCTCTTGGGCTCCAACGCTGAAGCTTTCTTT.

This chain joins TRBV28 and TRBJ1-5; perhaps TRBD1 as D (5 bases). V was clipped by 6 bases and J by 6 bases, with 12 bases between them. The CDR3 covers 13 residues. CDR1 is MDHEN and CDR2 is SYDVKM in the germline V gene. As DNA, the CDR3 is TGTGCCAGCAGGGGGCTGGGCAGTCAGCCCCAGCATTTT. Translated: CASRGLGSQPQHF.

This clonotype was counted only a few times. V usage is TRBV24-1 and J usage is TRBJ2-3, with a possible D match to TRBD2 (5 bases). Trimming took 3 bases from V and 1 from J, leaving 10 bases between them. The CDR3 has 15 residues. Germline values: CDR1 KGHDR, CDR2 SFDVKD. CDR3 DNA: TGTGCCACCAGTGATAAGGCGCGGGGCACAGATACGCAGTATTTT. Translating it yields CATSDKARGTDTQYF.

The CDR3 reads CASNHTYNEQFF. DNA of the CDR3: TGTGCCAGCAACCACACCTACAATGAGCAGTTCTTC. This chain connects TRBV7-2 to TRBJ2-1, with D uncertain. V was shortened by 7 bases and J by 2 bases, with 6 bases between the two germline ends. Germline CDR1 is SGHTA and CDR2 is FQGNSA. The CDR3 totals 12 residues.

The J gene is TRBJ2-1, the V gene TRBV28; D call uncertain. V shed 10 bases and J shed 6 bases, with 22 bases lying between them. The CDR3 runs 15 residues. Germline V gene lookup returns CDR1 MDHEN and CDR2 SYDVKM. CDR3 amino acids: CATPPPLADGNEQFF. As DNA, the CDR3 is TGTGCCACCCCCCCCCCCCTGGCAGACGGCAATGAGCAGTTCTTC.

This clonotype was counted between two and nine times. The chain uses TRBV30 and TRBJ2-2; tentatively, D is TRBD2 (5 bases). This CDR3 comprises 19 residues. Trimming shortened V by 2 bases and J by 2 bases, and 24 bases separated the two germline ends. Germline values: CDR1 GTSNPN, CDR2 SVGIG (reference sequence). CDR3 amino acids: CAWSRGRADNISNTGELFF. The CDR3 nucleotides read TGTGCCTGGAGTCGCGGGCGGGCCGATAACATATCCAACACCGGGGAGCTGTTTTTT.

A few counts support this clonotype. V and J are TRBV27 and TRBJ1-2; D unclear. This CDR3 has 10 residues. Trimming stripped 9 bases from V and 5 bases from J, with 7 bases between. From germline, CDR1 is MNHEY and CDR2 SMNVEV (reference sequence). DNA of the CDR3: TGTGCCAGGGTGCGTTATGGCTACACCTTC. Its translation is CARVRYGYTF.

This chain links TRBV27 with TRBJ2-7, with TRBD2 identical over 7 bases. The CDR3 is made up of 16 amino acids. The J segment lost 2 bases and the V segment lost 5 bases, leaving 12 bases of the junction unmatched. CDR1 is MNHEY, CDR2 SMNVEV, per germline (reference sequence). The CDR3 DNA is TGTGCCAGCAGTGGACACCCCCAGGGAGGGGCCTACGAGCAGTACTTC. Translated: CASSGHPQGGAYEQYF.

This clonotype was found a few times. CDR3 DNA sequence: TGTGCCAGCAGCTTAGTTGTTGGGGGCGGGGAGCAGTACTTC. Encoded protein: CASSLVVGGGEQYF. The V and J genes are TRBV7-2 and TRBJ2-7, with TRBD1 as a possible D gene (6 bases). Germline CDR1 is SGHTA and CDR2 is FQGNSA. V was cut by 1 base and J by 7 bases, with 14 bases left in between. This CDR3 contains 14 residues.

The chain is built from TRBV20-1 and TRBJ2-3; D is unresolved. The V end was cut by 2 bases, the J end by 4 bases, with 19 bases between. CDR3 length equals 16 residues. From germline, CDR1 is DFQATT and CDR2 SNEGSKA (reference sequence). CDR3 nucleotide sequence: TGCAGTGCTAGACCCTCGGGCCCTAAGAGCGCAGATACGCAGTATTTT. The encoded protein is CSARPSGPKSADTQYF.

The CDR3 DNA sequence: TGTGCCAGCAGCTCCCTGGAATGGCACACTGAAGCTTTCTTT. Its protein product is CASSSLEWHTEAFF. The chain couples TRBV11-1 to TRBJ1-1; unclear D gene. The CDR3 loop spans 14 amino acids. From germline, CDR1 is SGHAT and CDR2 FQDESV (reference sequence). V was clipped by 4 bases and J by 3 bases, with 12 bases between them.